The clone carrying this T cell receptor (beta chain) was observed a single time. As yet, its antigen is unknown. The CDR3 spans 14 residues. CDR1 and CDR2 (germline): SGHRS, YFSETQ. Trimming removed 0 bases from V and 3 bases from J, with 9 bases in between. These data belong to a study of B cell selection in AIRE deficiency. Overall study results and limits: Shorter CDR3s marked shared Treg sequences, biased toward few non-templated insertions.

The assay was immunoSEQ multiplex PCR, and TCRdb's table has in-frame clones only and misses some. The sample yields about 25,000 clones, roughly 95% seen once. The sorted conventional CD4 T cells were gated as CD4+CD127+. The sample taken for sequencing was CD4+CD127+ conventional T cells sorted from PBMCs. The clonotype comes from a human donor in good health. The chain links TRBV5-1 to TRBJ1-1; D remains unclear. The CDR3 here is CASSLDWGYTEAFF. Here the CDR3 DNA reads TGCGCCAGCAGCTTGGATTGGGGATACACTGAAGCTTTCTTT.